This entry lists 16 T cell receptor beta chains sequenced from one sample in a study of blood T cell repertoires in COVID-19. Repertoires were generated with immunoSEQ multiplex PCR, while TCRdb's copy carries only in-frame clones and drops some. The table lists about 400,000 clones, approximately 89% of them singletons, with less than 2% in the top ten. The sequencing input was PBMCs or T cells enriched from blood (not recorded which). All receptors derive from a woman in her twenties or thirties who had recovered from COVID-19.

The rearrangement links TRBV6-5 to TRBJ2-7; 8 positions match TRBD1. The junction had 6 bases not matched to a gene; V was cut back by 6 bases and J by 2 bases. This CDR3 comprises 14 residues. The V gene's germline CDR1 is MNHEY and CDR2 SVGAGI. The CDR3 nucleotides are TGTGCCAGCAGGAAAGGGACAGGAACCTACGAGCAGTACTTC. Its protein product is CASRKGTGTYEQYF.

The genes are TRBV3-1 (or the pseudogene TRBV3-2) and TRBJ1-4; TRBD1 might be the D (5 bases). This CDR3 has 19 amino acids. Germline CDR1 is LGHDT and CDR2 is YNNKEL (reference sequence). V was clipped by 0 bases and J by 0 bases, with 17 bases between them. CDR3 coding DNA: TGTGCCAGCAGCCAAGAGACATTAACGCGGGGGGCAACTAATGAAAAACTGTTTTTT. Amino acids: CASSQETLTRGATNEKLFF.

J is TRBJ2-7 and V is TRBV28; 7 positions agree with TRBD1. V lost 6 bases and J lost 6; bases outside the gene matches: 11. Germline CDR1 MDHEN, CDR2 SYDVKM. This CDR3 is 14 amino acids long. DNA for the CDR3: TGTGCCAGCAGCCCCGGGACAGCCCCGGGCGAGCAGTACTTC. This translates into CASSPGTAPGEQYF.

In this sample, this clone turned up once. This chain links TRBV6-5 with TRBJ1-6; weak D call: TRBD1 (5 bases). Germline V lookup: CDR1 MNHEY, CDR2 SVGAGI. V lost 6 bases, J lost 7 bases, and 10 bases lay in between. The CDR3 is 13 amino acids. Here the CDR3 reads CASRRDPNSPLHF. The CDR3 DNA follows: TGTGCCAGCAGGCGGGACCCAAATTCACCCCTCCACTTT.

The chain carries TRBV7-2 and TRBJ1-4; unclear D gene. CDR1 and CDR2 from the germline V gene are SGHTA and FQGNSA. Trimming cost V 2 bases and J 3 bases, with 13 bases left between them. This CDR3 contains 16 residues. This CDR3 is CASSLYPGEANEKLFF. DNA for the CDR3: TGTGCCAGCAGCTTATACCCTGGGGAGGCTAATGAAAAACTGTTTTTT.

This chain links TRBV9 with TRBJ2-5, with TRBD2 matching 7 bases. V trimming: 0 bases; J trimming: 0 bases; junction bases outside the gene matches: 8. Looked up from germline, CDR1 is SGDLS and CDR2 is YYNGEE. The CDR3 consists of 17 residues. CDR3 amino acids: CASSVGGLAGYQETQYF. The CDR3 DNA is TGTGCCAGCAGCGTAGGGGGCTTAGCGGGTTACCAAGAGACCCAGTACTTC.

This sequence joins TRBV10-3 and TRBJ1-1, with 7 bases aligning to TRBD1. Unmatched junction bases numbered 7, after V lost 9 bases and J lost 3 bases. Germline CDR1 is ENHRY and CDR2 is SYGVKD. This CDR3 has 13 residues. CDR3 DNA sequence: TGTGCCATTAGGGGCAGGGGGGACACTGAAGCTTTCTTT. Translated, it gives CAIRGRGDTEAFF.

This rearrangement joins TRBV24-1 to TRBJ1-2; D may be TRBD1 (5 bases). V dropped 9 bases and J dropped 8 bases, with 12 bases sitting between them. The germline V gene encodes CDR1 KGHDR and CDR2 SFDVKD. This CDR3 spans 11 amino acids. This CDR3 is CATPGGEGYTF. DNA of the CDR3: TGTGCCACCCCCGGGGGAGAGGGCTACACCTTC.

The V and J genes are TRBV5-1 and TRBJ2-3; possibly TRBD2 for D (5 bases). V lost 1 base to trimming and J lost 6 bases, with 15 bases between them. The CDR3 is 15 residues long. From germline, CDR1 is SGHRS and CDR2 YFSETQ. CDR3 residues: CASSLTGVNGDTQYF. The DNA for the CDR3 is TGCGCCAGCAGCTTGACCGGGGTAAACGGGGATACGCAGTATTTT.

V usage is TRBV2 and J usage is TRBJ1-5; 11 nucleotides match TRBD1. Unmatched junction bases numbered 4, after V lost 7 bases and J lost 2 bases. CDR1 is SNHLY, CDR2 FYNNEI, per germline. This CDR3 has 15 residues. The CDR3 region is CASILDRGRNQPQHF. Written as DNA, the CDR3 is TGTGCCAGCATATTGGACAGGGGGCGCAATCAGCCCCAGCATTTT.

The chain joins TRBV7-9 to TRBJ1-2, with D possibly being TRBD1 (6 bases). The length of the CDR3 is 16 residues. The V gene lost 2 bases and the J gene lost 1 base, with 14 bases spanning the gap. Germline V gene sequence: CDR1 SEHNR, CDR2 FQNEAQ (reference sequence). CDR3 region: CASSLPPGENNYGYTF. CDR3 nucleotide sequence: TGTGCCAGCAGCTTACCCCCAGGGGAAAATAACTATGGCTACACCTTC. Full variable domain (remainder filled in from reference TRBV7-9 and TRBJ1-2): DTGVSQNPRHKITKRGQNVTFRCDPISEHNRLYWYRQTLGQGPEFLTYFQNEAQLEKSRLLSDRFSAERPKGSFSTLEIQRTEQGDSAMYLCASSLPPGENNYGYTFGSGTRLTVV.

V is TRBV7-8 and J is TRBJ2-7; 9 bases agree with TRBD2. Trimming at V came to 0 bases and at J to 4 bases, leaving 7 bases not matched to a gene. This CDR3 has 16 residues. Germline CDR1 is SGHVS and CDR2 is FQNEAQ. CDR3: CASSLAGGGAFYEQYF. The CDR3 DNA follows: TGTGCCAGCAGCTTAGCAGGCGGGGGGGCCTTTTACGAGCAGTACTTC.

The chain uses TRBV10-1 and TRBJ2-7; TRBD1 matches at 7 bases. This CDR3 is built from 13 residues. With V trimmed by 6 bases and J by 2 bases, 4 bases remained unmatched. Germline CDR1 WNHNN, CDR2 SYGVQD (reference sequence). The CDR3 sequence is CASSKGQTYEQYF. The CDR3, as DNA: TGCGCCAGCAGCAAGGGACAGACCTACGAGCAGTACTTC.

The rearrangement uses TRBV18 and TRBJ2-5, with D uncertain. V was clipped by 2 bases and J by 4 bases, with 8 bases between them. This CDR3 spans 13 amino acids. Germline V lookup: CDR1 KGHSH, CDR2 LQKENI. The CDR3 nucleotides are TGTGCCAGCTCACCATCCGGCGGAGAGACCCAGTACTTC. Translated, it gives CASSPSGGETQYF.

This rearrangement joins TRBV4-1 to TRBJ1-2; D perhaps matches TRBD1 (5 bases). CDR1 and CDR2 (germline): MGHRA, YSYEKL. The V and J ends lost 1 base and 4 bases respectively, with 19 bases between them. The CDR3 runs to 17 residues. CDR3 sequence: CASSQGGSAGIAYGYTF. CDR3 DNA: TGCGCCAGCAGCCAAGGGGGATCAGCAGGGATCGCCTATGGCTACACCTTC.

The DNA for the CDR3 is TGTGCCAGCAGCTCACCGGGACAGGGGAATTCACCCCTCCACTTT. Amino acids: CASSSPGQGNSPLHF. The chain is built from TRBV5-4 and TRBJ1-6; 10 bases match TRBD1. Losses at the gene ends were 3 bases for V and 7 bases for J; bases not matched to a gene: 4. The CDR3 runs 15 residues. The germline V gene has CDR1 SGHNT and CDR2 YYREEE (reference sequence).